Presented here are 4 T cell receptor beta chains from one specimen sequenced in a study of response to subunit inactivated influenza vaccine. TCRdb ran MiXCR on the RT-PCR reads and lists one entry per CDR3 protein. The profile shows about 570,000 distinct CDR3 sequences, about 11% of them singletons. This sample was also put to use in a study of T cells expressing NK-cell markers. According to that study: In generating TCR beta cDNA, 5'RACE template switching with UMIs was used.

Specimen: PBMCs from blood, collected on the day of vaccination. Receptors were obtained from a man aged 50 to 59 who received an inactivated influenza vaccine.

This clonotype was counted a few times. This chain joins TRBV28 and TRBJ1-1; D is possibly TRBD1 (5 bases). The CDR3 covers 17 residues. The V gene's germline CDR1 is MDHEN and CDR2 SYDVKM. Trimming took 5 bases from V and 2 from J, leaving 21 bases between them. CDR3 DNA: TGTGCCAGCAGTACCCACCCGGGACGCACAGGAAACACTGAAGCTTTCTTT. Its protein is CASSTHPGRTGNTEAFF.

This clonotype turned up a few times. V gene TRBV12-3 or TRBV12-4 combines with J gene TRBJ2-7, with TRBD2 as a possible D gene (5 bases). The CDR3 is 13 residues long. V lost 4 bases, J lost 2 bases, and 9 bases lay in between. The CDR3 loop reads CASSSPGAYEQYF. CDR3 coding DNA: TGTGCCAGCAGTTCACCCGGGGCCTACGAGCAGTACTTC.

The chain carries TRBV20-1 and TRBJ2-3, with TRBD2 as a possible D gene (6 bases). CDR1 DFQATT and CDR2 SNEGSKA come from the germline V gene (reference sequence). Trimming left V 1 base short and J 1 base short, with 21 bases between. The length of the CDR3 is 18 residues. CDR3 sequence reads: CSARAMPGLGGGTDTQYF. CDR3 DNA: TGCAGTGCTAGAGCCATGCCGGGACTCGGCGGGGGCACAGATACGCAGTATTTT.

A few counts support this clonotype. The chain has TRBV4-3 and TRBJ1-1, with D possibly TRBD1 on 5 matching bases. The CDR3 spans 15 residues. Germline-derived CDR1 and CDR2 are LGHNA and YSLEER. Deletions cut 4 bases from V and 4 bases from J, with 16 bases between. CDR3 bases: TGCGCCAGCAGCCCAAAAGATGTGGGGGGCACTGAAGCTTTCTTT. Its protein is CASSPKDVGGTEAFF.